The 9 T cell receptor beta chains below were found in one sample sequenced in a study of cytomegalovirus exposure and HLA in healthy donors. The primer mix had 60 Vbeta and 13 Jbeta primers. Here immunoSEQ multiplex PCR was the method, and the copy in TCRdb shows in-frame clones only, minus some. Found here are some 170,000 clones, roughly 82% of them singletons; the top ten hold about 1.4%. Sequences were obtained from PBMCs. The receptors were sampled from a girl between 10 and 17 years old in good health and CMV-seropositive.

This clone appeared a single time. At one end the junction does not follow the germline gene, possibly because of a read error. The V call is TRBV7-7, the J call TRBJ2-5; TRBD1 aligns across 10 bases. CDR1 SSHAT and CDR2 FNYEAQ come from the germline V gene (reference sequence). This CDR3 has 15 residues. The CDR3 here is CASTRTGGNQETQYF. CDR3 coding DNA: TGTGCTAGCACCCGGACAGGGGGAAACCAAGAGACCCAGTACTTC. The variable domain in full, completed from reference TRBV7-7 and TRBJ2-5, reads GAGVSQSPRYKVTKRGQDVTLRCDPISSHATLYWYQQALGQGPEFLTYFNYEAQPDKSGLPSDRFSAERPEGSISTLTIQRTEQRDSAMYRCASTRTGGNQETQYFGPGTRLLVL.

The chain recombines TRBV30 with TRBJ2-5, with no clear D. The J call may be in error: the DNA end matches TRBJ2-7 better. CDR3 size: 12 residues. CDR1 and CDR2 from the germline V gene are GTSNPN and SVGIG (reference sequence). CDR3 DNA sequence: TGTGCCTGTACCTCCGCGTCCTACGAGCAGTACTTC. As protein: CACTSASYEQYF.

The rearrangement uses TRBV29-1 and TRBJ2-3, with 7 positions matching TRBD2. Trimming cost V 7 bases and J 4 bases; bases outside gene matches: 14. Germline V gene lookup returns CDR1 SQVTM and CDR2 ANQGSEA. The CDR3 extends over 15 amino acids. The chain's CDR3 is CSADRLADEADTQYF. The CDR3, as DNA: TGCAGCGCCGACCGGCTAGCGGACGAGGCAGATACGCAGTATTTT.

The chain has TRBV5-1 and TRBJ1-1; TRBD1 might be the D (6 bases). Germline CDR1 is SGHRS and CDR2 is YFSETQ. Between the trimmed V and J ends, which lost 1 base and 5 bases, there was a span of 6 bases. This CDR3 contains 12 residues. The CDR3 loop reads CASSLTGTEAFF. CDR3 nucleotide sequence: TGCGCCAGCAGCTTGACAGGGACTGAAGCTTTCTTT.

This clone was seen only once. The chain carries TRBV28 and TRBJ2-5; weak D call: TRBD2 (6 bases). The CDR3 is 18 amino acids. CDR1 is MDHEN and CDR2 is SYDVKM in the germline V gene. The V and J ends lost 3 bases and 2 bases respectively, with 22 bases between them. Here the CDR3 DNA reads TGTGCCAGCAGTTTTTCCCCCGTTAGATTAGCGGATCAAGAGACCCAGTACTTC. Translated: CASSFSPVRLADQETQYF.

To note about this clone: A read error may account for a junction end that differs from germline. The chain couples TRBV5-4 to TRBJ1-1, with a weak D call TRBD1 (5 bases). CDR1 and CDR2 from the germline V gene are SGHNT and YYREEE (reference sequence). The CDR3 spans 12 residues. CDR3 sequence: CASSSAGTEAFF. DNA of the CDR3: TGTGCCAGCAGCTCGGCCGGGACTGAGGCTTTCTTT.

This sequence joins TRBV5-4 and TRBJ2-7, with D maybe TRBD2 (7 bases). The CDR3 spans 16 residues. CDR1 and CDR2 (germline): SGHNT, YYREEE (reference sequence). The ends were cut back, 1 base at V and 5 bases at J, with 19 bases in the middle. The CDR3 sequence is CASSLSTGRGKNEQYF. In DNA form, the CDR3 reads TGTGCCAGCAGCTTGTCAACGGGGAGGGGGAAAAACGAGCAGTACTTC.

The chain employs TRBV10-3 and TRBJ1-5, with D perhaps TRBD1 (5 bases). The germline V and J ends were trimmed by 0 bases and 3 bases, with 12 bases remaining between them. Germline CDR1 is ENHRY and CDR2 is SYGVKD. This CDR3 region has 16 residues. CDR3 protein: CAISESGQGHNQPQHF. CDR3 coding DNA: TGTGCCATCAGTGAGTCTGGTCAGGGTCACAATCAGCCCCAGCATTTT.

The chain employs TRBV5-1 and TRBJ2-5; the D gene is possibly TRBD2 (6 bases). Germline lookup yields CDR1 SGHRS and CDR2 YFSETQ. The CDR3 length is 15 residues. The V end lost 4 bases, the J end lost 5 bases, and 18 bases lay between the germline ends. The CDR3 nucleotides read TGCGCCAGCAGCCCAGTAACGGGACTTATGGAGACCCAGTACTTC. This translates into CASSPVTGLMETQYF.